The clone carrying this T cell receptor beta chain was observed a single time. The data belong to a study of T cell repertoires in ileal Crohn's disease. Study information: Operated complications were stricturing disease (about 60%) and penetrating disease (roughly 39%). The M6 sample came from neoterminal ileum during colonoscopy after surgery.

Time point denoted: neoterminal ileum biopsy at postoperative endoscopy, about 6 months after surgery. Patients were adults with ileal or ileocolonic Crohn's disease needing resection. Germline loops: CDR1 GTSNPN, CDR2 SVGIG (reference sequence). The CDR3 is made up of 11 amino acids. Deletions cut 3 bases from V and 10 bases from J, with 10 bases between. Generated by immunoSEQ multiplex PCR, the TCRdb table keeps only in-frame clones and is missing some. The sample carries fewer than 15,000 clones, over 70% recorded once. The clonotype originates from an adult with Crohn's disease. This chain uses TRBV30 with TRBJ2-1, with D possibly matching TRBD2 (5 bases). The sample comprised ileal tissue. The DNA of the CDR3 is TGTGCCTGGAGGGACTTTTTCGAGCAGTTCTTC. It is translated as CAWRDFFEQFF.